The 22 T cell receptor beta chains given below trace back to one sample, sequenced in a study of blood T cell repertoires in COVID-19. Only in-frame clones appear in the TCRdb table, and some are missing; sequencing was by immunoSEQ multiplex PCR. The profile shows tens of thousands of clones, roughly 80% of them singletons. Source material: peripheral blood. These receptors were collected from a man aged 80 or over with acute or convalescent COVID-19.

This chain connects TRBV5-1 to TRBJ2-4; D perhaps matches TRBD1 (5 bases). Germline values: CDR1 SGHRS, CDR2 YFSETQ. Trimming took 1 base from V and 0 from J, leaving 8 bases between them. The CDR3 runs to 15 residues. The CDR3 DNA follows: TGCGCCAGCAGCTTGTCAGGGTTAGCCAAAAACATTCAGTACTTC. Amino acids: CASSLSGLAKNIQYF.

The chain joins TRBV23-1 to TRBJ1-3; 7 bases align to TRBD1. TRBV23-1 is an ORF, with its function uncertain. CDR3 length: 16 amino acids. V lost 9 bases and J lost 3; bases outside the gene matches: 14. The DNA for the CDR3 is TGCGCCAGAACCTCCCTAGGGACAGCTTATGGAAACACCATATATTTT. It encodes CARTSLGTAYGNTIYF.

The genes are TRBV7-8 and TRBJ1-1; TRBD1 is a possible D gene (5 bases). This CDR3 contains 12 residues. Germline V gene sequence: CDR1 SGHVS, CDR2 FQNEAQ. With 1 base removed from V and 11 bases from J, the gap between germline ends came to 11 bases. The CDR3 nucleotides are TGTGCCAGCAGCTTAGGTGGACAAAAGGCTTTCTTT. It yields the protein CASSLGGQKAFF.

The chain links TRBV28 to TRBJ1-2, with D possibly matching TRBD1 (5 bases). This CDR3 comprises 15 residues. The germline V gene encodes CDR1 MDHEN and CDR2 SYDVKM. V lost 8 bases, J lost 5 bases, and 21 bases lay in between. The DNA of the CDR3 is TGTGCCAGCTCTAGACCATTCGTCGGGGGGTATGGCTACACCTTC. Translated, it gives CASSRPFVGGYGYTF.

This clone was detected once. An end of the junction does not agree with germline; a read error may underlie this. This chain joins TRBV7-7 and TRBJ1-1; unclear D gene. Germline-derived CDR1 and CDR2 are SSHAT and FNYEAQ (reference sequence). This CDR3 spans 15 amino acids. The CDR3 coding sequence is TGTGCTAGCAGCCCAACGGGAGTGTCGGGCACTGAAGCTTTCTTT. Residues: CASSPTGVSGTEAFF.

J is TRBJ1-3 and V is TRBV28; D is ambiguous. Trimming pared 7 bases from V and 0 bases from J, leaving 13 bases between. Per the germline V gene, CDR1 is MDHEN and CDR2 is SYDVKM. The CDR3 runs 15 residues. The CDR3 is CASIGGQVSGNTIYF. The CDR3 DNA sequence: TGTGCCAGCATCGGAGGCCAGGTCTCTGGAAACACCATATATTTT.

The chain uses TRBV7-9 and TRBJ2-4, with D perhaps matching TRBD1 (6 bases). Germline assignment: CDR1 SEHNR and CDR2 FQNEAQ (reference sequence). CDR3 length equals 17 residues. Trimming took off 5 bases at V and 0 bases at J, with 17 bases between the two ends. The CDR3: CASSPLQGTLAKNIQYF. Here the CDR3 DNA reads TGTGCCAGCAGCCCTTTACAGGGAACTTTAGCCAAAAACATTCAGTACTTC. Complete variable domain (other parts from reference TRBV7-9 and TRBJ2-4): DTGVSQNPRHKITKRGQNVTFRCDPISEHNRLYWYRQTLGQGPEFLTYFQNEAQLEKSRLLSDRFSAERPKGSFSTLEIQRTEQGDSAMYLCASSPLQGTLAKNIQYFGAGTRLSVL.

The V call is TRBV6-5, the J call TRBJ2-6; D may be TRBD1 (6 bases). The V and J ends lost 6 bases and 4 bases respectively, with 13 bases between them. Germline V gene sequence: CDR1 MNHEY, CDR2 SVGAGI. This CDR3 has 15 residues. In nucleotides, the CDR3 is TGTGCCAGCAGCCCAACAGGGTCGGGGGCCAACGTCCTGACTTTC. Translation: CASSPTGSGANVLTF.

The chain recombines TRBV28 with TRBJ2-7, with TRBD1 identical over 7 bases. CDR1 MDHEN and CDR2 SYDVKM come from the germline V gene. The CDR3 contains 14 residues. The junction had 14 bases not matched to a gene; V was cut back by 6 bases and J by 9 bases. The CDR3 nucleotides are TGTGCCAGCAGATCCACCCGACAGGGAGTTGTGCAGTACTTC. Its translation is CASRSTRQGVVQYF.

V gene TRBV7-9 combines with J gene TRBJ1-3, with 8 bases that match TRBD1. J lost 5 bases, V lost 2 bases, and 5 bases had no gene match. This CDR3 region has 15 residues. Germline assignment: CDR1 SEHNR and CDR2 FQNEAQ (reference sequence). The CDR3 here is CASSLSQGARNTIYF. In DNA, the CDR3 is TGTGCCAGCAGCTTATCCCAGGGGGCCAGAAACACCATATATTTT.

This CDR3 reads CASSVSSGSWTGELFF. The CDR3 DNA sequence: TGTGCCAGCAGTGTAAGCAGCGGGAGTTGGACCGGGGAGCTGTTTTTT. V and J are TRBV28 and TRBJ2-2; the match to TRBD2 covers 8 bases. The CDR3 length is 16 residues. The germline CDR1 and CDR2 sequences are MDHEN and SYDVKM. Germline trimming cut 5 bases from V and 5 bases from J; bases unmatched to any gene: 10.

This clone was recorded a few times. CDR3 sequence (DNA): TGTGCCAGCAGCTTAGTAGTTAGCGGGGGCTCTGGGGCCAACGTCCTGACTTTC. This sequence encodes CASSLVVSGGSGANVLTF. The chain is built from TRBV11-2 and TRBJ2-6, with 9 positions matching TRBD2. Per the germline V gene, CDR1 is SGHAT and CDR2 is FQNNGV. V lost 1 base, J lost 0 bases, and 4 bases stayed unmatched. This CDR3 is 18 amino acids long.

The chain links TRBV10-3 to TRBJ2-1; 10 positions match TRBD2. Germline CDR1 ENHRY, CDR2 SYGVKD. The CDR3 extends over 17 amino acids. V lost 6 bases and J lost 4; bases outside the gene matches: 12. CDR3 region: CAIRGPGTSESYNEQFF. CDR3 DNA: TGTGCCATCAGAGGTCCCGGGACTAGCGAGTCATACAATGAGCAGTTCTTC.

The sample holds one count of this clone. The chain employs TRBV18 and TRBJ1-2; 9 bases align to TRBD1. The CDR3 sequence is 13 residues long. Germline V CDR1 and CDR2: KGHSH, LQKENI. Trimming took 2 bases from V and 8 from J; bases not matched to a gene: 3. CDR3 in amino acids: CASSPWTGDGYTF. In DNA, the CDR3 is TGTGCCAGCTCACCATGGACAGGGGACGGCTACACCTTC.

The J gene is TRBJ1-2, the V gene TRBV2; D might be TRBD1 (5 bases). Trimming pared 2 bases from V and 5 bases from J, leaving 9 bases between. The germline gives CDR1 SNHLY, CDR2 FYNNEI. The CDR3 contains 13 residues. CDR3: CASSEQGRYGYTF. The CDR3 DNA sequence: TGTGCCAGCAGTGAACAGGGCAGGTATGGCTACACCTTC.

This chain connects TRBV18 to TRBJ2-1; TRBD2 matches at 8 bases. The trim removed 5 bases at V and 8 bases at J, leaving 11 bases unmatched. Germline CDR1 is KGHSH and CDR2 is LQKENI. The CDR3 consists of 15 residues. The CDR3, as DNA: TGTGCCAGCTCAGCAGGGGCTAGCGGGTCTCATGAGCAGTTCTTC. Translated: CASSAGASGSHEQFF.

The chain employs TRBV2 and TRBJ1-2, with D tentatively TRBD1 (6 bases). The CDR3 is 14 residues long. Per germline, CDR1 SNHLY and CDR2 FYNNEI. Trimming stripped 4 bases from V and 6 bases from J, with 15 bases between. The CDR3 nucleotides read TGTGCCAGCAGTGTGGGGGGGCTAATCGATGGCTACACCTTC. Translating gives CASSVGGLIDGYTF.

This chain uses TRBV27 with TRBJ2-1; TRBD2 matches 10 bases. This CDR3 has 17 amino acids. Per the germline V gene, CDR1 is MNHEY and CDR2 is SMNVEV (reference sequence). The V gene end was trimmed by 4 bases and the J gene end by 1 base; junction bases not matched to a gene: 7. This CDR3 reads CASSSSGRIGSYNEQFF. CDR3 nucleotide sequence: TGTGCCAGCAGTTCTAGCGGGAGAATCGGTTCCTACAATGAGCAGTTCTTC.

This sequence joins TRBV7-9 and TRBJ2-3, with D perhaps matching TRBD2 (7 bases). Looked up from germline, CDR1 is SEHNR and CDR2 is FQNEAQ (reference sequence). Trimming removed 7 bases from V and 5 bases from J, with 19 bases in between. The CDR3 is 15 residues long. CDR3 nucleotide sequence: TGTGCCAGCACGGTAGGGGGGGCGAGAAGAGATACGCAGTATTTT. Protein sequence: CASTVGGARRDTQYF.

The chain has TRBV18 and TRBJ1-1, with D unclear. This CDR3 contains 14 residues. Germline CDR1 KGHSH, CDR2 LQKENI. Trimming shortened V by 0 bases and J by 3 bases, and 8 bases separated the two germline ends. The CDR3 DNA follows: TGTGCCAGCTCACCACCAAACTTGCACACTGAAGCTTTCTTT. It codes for CASSPPNLHTEAFF.

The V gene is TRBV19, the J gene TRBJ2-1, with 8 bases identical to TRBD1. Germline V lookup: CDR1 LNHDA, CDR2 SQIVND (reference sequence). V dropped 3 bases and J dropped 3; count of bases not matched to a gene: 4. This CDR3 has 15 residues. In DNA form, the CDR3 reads TGTGCCAGTAGTATCGGACAGGGAGTCTACAATGAGCAGTTCTTC. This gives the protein CASSIGQGVYNEQFF.

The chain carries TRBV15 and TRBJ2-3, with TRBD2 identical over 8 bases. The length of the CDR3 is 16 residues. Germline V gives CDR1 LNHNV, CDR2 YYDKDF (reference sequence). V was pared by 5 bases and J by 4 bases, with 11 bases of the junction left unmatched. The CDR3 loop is CATSGGRGAWSDTQYF. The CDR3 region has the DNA TGTGCCACCAGCGGAGGGCGGGGGGCCTGGTCAGATACGCAGTATTTT.